This T cell receptor beta chain was found in a study of blood T cell repertoires in COVID-19. This CDR3 comprises 14 residues. Looked up from germline, CDR1 is SGHTS and CDR2 is YDEGEE. V lost 2 bases and J lost 3, with 12 bases in between. The repertoire was sequenced with immunoSEQ multiplex PCR; TCRdb's copy has only in-frame clones and lacks some. The repertoire holds under 250,000 clones, with about 90% as singletons. The V and J genes are TRBV5-8 and TRBJ2-7; perhaps TRBD1 as D (5 bases). The sequence was collected from a man in his thirties or forties with acute or convalescent COVID-19. Sequences were obtained from peripheral blood. In nucleotides, the CDR3 is TGTGCCAGCAGCTTTGGGCAGGGCTTCTACGAGCAGTACTTC. Translating it yields CASSFGQGFYEQYF.